Shown below are 13 T cell receptor beta chains from a single sample sequenced in a study of T cell clusters in autoimmune cytopenias. Multiplex touch-down PCR amplified TRB using TRB-A and TRB-B pools in one tube. TCRdb reprocessed the multiplex PCR reads, keeping one entry per CDR3 protein, no DNA. The clone table shows 2,100 or so distinct CDR3 sequences, with the ten largest holding about 14%. Some 38,000 genome equivalents of blood DNA were amplified for TRB. The sample also formed part of further work on T cell repertoires in aging, cancer and after chemotherapy.

The sample consisted of peripheral blood. These receptors were taken from a human donor in good health.

The chain couples TRBV30 to TRBJ1-5. The CDR3 sequence is 19 residues long. In germline, CDR1 is GTSNPN, CDR2 SVGIG (reference sequence). This CDR3 is CAWSDHLTVLPTRNQPQHF.

This sequence joins TRBV7-2 and TRBJ1-1; the D call from TCRdb, TRBD1, cannot be confirmed without DNA. The CDR3 runs to 13 residues. From germline, CDR1 is SGHTA and CDR2 FQGNSA. CDR3 sequence reads: CASSLNRARGAFF. The full variable domain, rest sourced from reference TRBV7-2 and TRBJ1-1, is GAGVSQSPSNKVTEKGKDVELRCDPISGHTALYWYRQSLGQGLEFLIYFQGNSAPDKSGLPSDRFSAERTGGSVSTLTIQRTQQEDSAVYLCASSLNRARGAFFGQGTRLTVV.

In terms of frequency, this clonotype is medium-sized (0.01 to 0.1%). The chain couples TRBV12-3 or TRBV12-4 to TRBJ1-2. The CDR3 covers 15 residues. CDR3 amino acids: CASSASRGTNYGYTF.

This clonotype is called medium-sized (0.01 to 0.1%) based on its frequency. V usage is TRBV6-1 and J usage is TRBJ2-5; without DNA, the TCRdb call of TRBD1 cannot be checked. Germline V gives CDR1 MNHNS, CDR2 SASEGT. The CDR3 has 15 amino acids. The CDR3 region is CASSEVQGALETQYF.

The chain uses TRBV28 and TRBJ1-5. This CDR3 has 14 amino acids. Germline V CDR1 and CDR2: MDHEN, SYDVKM. The CDR3 loop reads CASSFAGGNQPQHF.

This clonotype shows up as large by frequency. The chain combines TRBV19 with TRBJ1-5. CDR3 length: 15 residues. Germline-derived CDR1 and CDR2 are LNHDA and SQIVND (reference sequence). CDR3 loop: CASNLIGSSNQPQHF.

This clonotype is called medium-sized (0.01 to 0.1%) based on its frequency. The gene calls are TRBV27 and TRBJ1-5; with no DNA, the TCRdb D assignment of TRBD1 cannot be verified. The CDR3 has 13 amino acids. Germline CDR1 MNHEY, CDR2 SMNVEV (reference sequence). The CDR3 here is CASSANRDQPQHF.

In terms of frequency, this clonotype is medium-sized. The chain has TRBV5-6 and TRBJ1-1; TCRdb gives TRBD1 as the D gene, but with no DNA this cannot be confirmed. Germline CDR1 SGHDT, CDR2 YYEEEE. The CDR3 consists of 14 residues. CDR3 protein: CASTRTGRNTEAFF. Complete variable domain (other parts from reference TRBV5-6 and TRBJ1-1): DAGVTQSPTHLIKTRGQQVTLRCSPKSGHDTVSWYQQALGQGPQFIFQYYEEEERQRGNFPDRFSGHQFPNYSSELNVNALLLGDSALYLCASTRTGRNTEAFFGQGTRLTVV.

Its frequency marks this clonotype as medium-sized. The J gene is TRBJ1-2, the V gene TRBV20-1; the TCRdb call, TRBD1, lacks DNA for checking. The CDR3 runs to 11 residues. The germline V gene encodes CDR1 DFQATT and CDR2 SNEGSKA (reference sequence). CDR3 amino acids: CSVPDRYGYTF.

This chain connects TRBV4-2 to TRBJ2-2; the TRBD1 assignment by TCRdb is unverifiable without DNA. The V gene's germline CDR1 is LGHNA and CDR2 YNFKEQ. CDR3 size: 17 residues. The CDR3 loop is CASSQDVQVEVTGELFF.

The V call is TRBV6-2 or TRBV6-3, the J call TRBJ2-5; TCRdb proposes TRBD1, but this gene call is untestable without DNA. CDR3 length: 13 residues. Germline V gene data show CDR1 as MNHEY and CDR2 as SVGEGT. This CDR3 reads CASTPVGRETQYF.

Frequency places this clonotype as medium-sized. The J gene is TRBJ1-5, the V gene TRBV19; the D call from TCRdb, TRBD1, cannot be confirmed without DNA. CDR1 is LNHDA, CDR2 SQIVND, per germline (reference sequence). The length of the CDR3 is 20 residues. The CDR3 region is CASSIRGGTSHMYSNQPQHF.

The chain couples TRBV2 to TRBJ1-4; TCRdb designates TRBD1, a call that cannot be tested without DNA. Germline V gene sequence: CDR1 SNHLY, CDR2 FYNNEI. The CDR3 spans 16 residues. The CDR3 loop reads CASSGLDRAANEKLFF.